This TCR beta chain is from a study of blood T cell repertoires in COVID-19. Study-level information: PBMCs, B-cell-depleted T cells, or T cells were the source of the cDNA or gDNA that made up the material.

The repertoire was sequenced with immunoSEQ multiplex PCR; TCRdb's copy has only in-frame clones and lacks some. The repertoire includes over 200,000 clones, around nine tenths of them detected once, and around 2.9% sits in the top ten. There are a few counts of this clone. The CDR3 has 13 residues. Germline V CDR1 and CDR2: SGHTA, FQGTGA. Trimming removed 5 bases at V and 7 bases at J, with 14 bases between. The specimen sequenced was peripheral blood. The receptor was isolated from a woman aged 55 to 70 with acute or convalescent COVID-19. The V and J genes are TRBV7-3 and TRBJ1-2, with D possibly being TRBD1 (5 bases). The CDR3 reads CASSPNAQGGYTF. DNA of the CDR3: TGTGCCAGCAGCCCTAACGCGCAGGGTGGCTACACCTTC.